The 8 T cell receptor beta chains reported below all come from one sample, sequenced in a study of blood T cells in healthy people across ages. Then a second PCR, running roughly 7 to 11 cycles, was carried out with a sample-barcoded 5' primer and a J-beta primer mix. TCRdb fed the 5' RACE reads into MiXCR, producing one record per CDR3 protein. The sample includes roughly 1,500,000 distinct CDR3 sequences, about 35% of them seen just once. The sample comprised blood. The source is a woman younger than 45 in good health.

This clonotype was counted a few times. In DNA, the CDR3 is TGCGCCAGCAGCTTGGCCACTAACTACTACGAGCAGTACTTC. This translates into CASSLATNYYEQYF. V and J are TRBV5-1 and TRBJ2-7; D uncertain. V gave up 0 bases and J gave up 3 bases, with 10 bases separating them. The germline V gene has CDR1 SGHRS and CDR2 YFSETQ. The CDR3 length is 14 residues. The full variable domain, its missing parts supplied by reference TRBV5-1 and TRBJ2-7, is KAGVTQTPRYLIKTRGQQVTLSCSPISGHRSVSWYQQTPGQGLQFLFEYFSETQRNKGNFPGRFSGRQFSNSRSEMNVSTLELGDSALYLCASSLATNYYEQYFGPGTRLTVT.

This clonotype was found many times. The rearrangement uses TRBV10-3 and TRBJ1-6; D remains ambiguous. Germline CDR1 ENHRY, CDR2 SYGVKD. V lost 0 bases to trimming and J lost 9 bases, with 6 bases between them. This CDR3 region has 13 residues. CDR3 DNA sequence: TGTGCCATCAGTGAGTCGATCAGTTCACCCCTCCACTTT. It codes for CAISESISSPLHF.

This clonotype was picked up many times. The chain employs TRBV5-1 and TRBJ2-1; 9 nucleotides align to TRBD1. Trimming removed 0 bases from V and 3 bases from J; junction bases left unmatched: 1. The CDR3 is 15 amino acids. Per germline, CDR1 SGHRS and CDR2 YFSETQ. The CDR3: CASSLGQGVYNEQFF. For the CDR3, the DNA is TGCGCCAGCAGCTTGGGACAGGGGGTCTACAATGAGCAGTTCTTC.

This clonotype was seen a handful of times. A read error may explain this, as a much larger clone is one base away. The genes are TRBV20-1 and TRBJ2-7; TRBD1 aligns across 7 bases. CDR3 length equals 12 residues. Germline V lookup: CDR1 DFQATT, CDR2 SNEGSKA (reference sequence). The DNA of the CDR3 is TGCAGTACTAGTAAGACAGGGTCCGAGCAGTACTTC. Its translation is CSTSKTGSEQYF.

The chain has TRBV18 and TRBJ2-5; D possibly matches TRBD1 or TRBD2 (6 bases each). The J call may not be correct, given that the DNA end is closer to TRBJ2-7. The CDR3 sequence is 13 residues long. Germline V gene data show CDR1 as KGHSH and CDR2 as LQKENI. CDR3 nucleotide sequence: TGTGCCAGCTCACCAAAAGGGGGGACCGAGCAGTACTTC. This gives the protein CASSPKGGTEQYF.

The chain joins TRBV13 to TRBJ1-1; D gene uncertain. Trimming removed 8 bases at V and 3 bases at J, with 19 bases between. The CDR3 loop spans 15 amino acids. Germline CDR1 and CDR2: PRHDT and FYEKMQ (reference sequence). Here the CDR3 DNA reads TGTGCCAGCTCCGGGCGGGGAGCAGAGGACACTGAAGCTTTCTTT. Translated, it gives CASSGRGAEDTEAFF.

Here the CDR3 DNA reads TGTGCCAGCAGCTTATCCGGGGAGACCCAGTTCTTC. Its protein product is CASSLSGETQFF. The chain joins TRBV7-2 to TRBJ2-1, with D tentatively TRBD2 (5 bases). V lost 2 bases and J 13 bases, leaving 12 bases between the germline ends. The CDR3 length is 12 residues. Germline CDR1 and CDR2: SGHTA and FQGNSA.

As regards this clonotype: Germline and junction disagree at one end, which may indicate a read error. The chain combines TRBV7-3 with TRBJ2-1; D is ambiguous. This CDR3 is built from 12 residues. The germline V gene has CDR1 SGHTA and CDR2 FQGTGA. CDR3 coding DNA: TGTGTCAGCAGCTTAAACGGCAATGAGCAGTTCTTC. It codes for CVSSLNGNEQFF.